These T cell receptor beta chains were read from a single sample in a study of pediatric ulcerative colitis. Profiling relied on immunoSEQ multiplex PCR, and the TCRdb table lists in-frame clones only, not all of them. Of approximately 60,000 clones listed, roughly 90% are singletons. The specimen sequenced was blood. The receptors were sampled from a boy younger than 18 with severe ulcerative colitis. The CDR3 runs from the conserved cysteine through the conserved F or W. Fields, in order: D gene, clone size, V gene, J gene, CDR3 DNA, CDR3 protein. A D gene is named only where the DNA matches it firmly. Expanded clones get a size class; other rows say once, few or many, or leave the size out.

d_call: NA
clone_size: NA
v_call: TRBV2
j_call: TRBJ1-2
cdr3_nt: TGTGCCAGCAACGTACAGGAGGACTATGGCTACACCTTC
cdr3_aa: CASNVQEDYGYTF

d_call: NA
clone_size: NA
v_call: TRBV6-6
j_call: TRBJ2-7
cdr3_nt: TGTGCCAGCAGTCCCCGAGGGAACCCTGCCTACGAGCAGTACTTC
cdr3_aa: CASSPRGNPAYEQYF

d_call: NA
clone_size: once
v_call: TRBV7-6
j_call: TRBJ2-1
cdr3_nt: TGTGCCAGCAGCTTAGCTAGGACTTGGAGCTACAATGAGCAGTTCTTC
cdr3_aa: CASSLARTWSYNEQFF

d_call: NA
clone_size: once
v_call: TRBV27
j_call: TRBJ2-4
cdr3_nt: TGTGCCAGCAGTTTAGTGGGTCGGGGCCCGATGAACATTCAGTACTTC
cdr3_aa: CASSLVGRGPMNIQYF

d_call: TRBD2
clone_size: NA
v_call: TRBV29-1
j_call: TRBJ2-1
cdr3_nt: TGCAGCGTTACCGGGACTAGCGGCTACAATGAGCAGTTCTTC
cdr3_aa: CSVTGTSGYNEQFF

d_call: NA
clone_size: NA
v_call: TRBV7-9
j_call: TRBJ1-3
cdr3_nt: TGTGCCAGCAGCTTAGAGGCAGGCGGATTTGGAAACACCATATATTTT
cdr3_aa: CASSLEAGGFGNTIYF

d_call: TRBD2
clone_size: NA
v_call: TRBV11-3
j_call: TRBJ2-7
cdr3_nt: TGTGCCAGCAGCTTAGAGGGGACTAGCGGGAATTACGAGCAGTACTTC
cdr3_aa: CASSLEGTSGNYEQYF

d_call: NA
clone_size: NA
v_call: TRBV14
j_call: TRBJ2-3
cdr3_nt: TGTGCCAGCAGCCCTGATACGGCGGGCACAGATACGCAGTATTTT
cdr3_aa: CASSPDTAGTDTQYF

d_call: TRBD2
clone_size: NA
v_call: TRBV5-4
j_call: TRBJ2-5
cdr3_nt: TGTGCCAGCAGCTCGTCAAAGGGCGGGAGGGCCTACGAGACCCAGTACTTC
cdr3_aa: CASSSSKGGRAYETQYF

d_call: NA
clone_size: few
v_call: TRBV18
j_call: TRBJ1-5
cdr3_nt: TGTGCCAGCTCACCAAAACGGACTAGCAATCAGCCCCAGCATTTT
cdr3_aa: CASSPKRTSNQPQHF

d_call: NA
clone_size: once
v_call: TRBV10-3
j_call: TRBJ1-2
cdr3_nt: TGTGCCATCAGTGAGCCTGCCTGGTTCTATGGCTACACCTTC
cdr3_aa: CAISEPAWFYGYTF

d_call: TRBD2
clone_size: NA
v_call: TRBV11-2
j_call: TRBJ2-7
cdr3_nt: TGTGCCAGCAGCTTAATTAGCGGGAGGGGGTACGAGCAGTACTTC
cdr3_aa: CASSLISGRGYEQYF

d_call: TRBD1
clone_size: NA
v_call: TRBV30
j_call: TRBJ2-1
cdr3_nt: TGTGCCTGGAGTGTTCTTCAGGGGGCCAATGAGCAGTTCTTC
cdr3_aa: CAWSVLQGANEQFF

d_call: TRBD1
clone_size: NA
v_call: TRBV30
j_call: TRBJ2-1
cdr3_nt: TGTGCCTGGACGTCCGGGACAGGGCCCCGCGATGAGCAGTTCTTC
cdr3_aa: CAWTSGTGPRDEQFF

d_call: TRBD2
clone_size: NA
v_call: TRBV27
j_call: TRBJ2-1
cdr3_nt: TGTGCCAGCAGTTTATCCAGCGGGAGTCTCTACAATGAGCAGTTCTTC
cdr3_aa: CASSLSSGSLYNEQFF

d_call: NA
clone_size: NA
v_call: TRBV7-9
j_call: TRBJ2-1
cdr3_nt: TGTGCCGGGCATTTTGACCTAAACAATGAGCAGTTCTTC
cdr3_aa: CAGHFDLNNEQFF

d_call: NA
clone_size: NA
v_call: TRBV5-6
j_call: TRBJ1-1
cdr3_nt: TGTGCCAGCAGCTTGCCGCCTATGAACACTGAAGCTTTCTTT
cdr3_aa: CASSLPPMNTEAFF

d_call: NA
clone_size: NA
v_call: TRBV4-1
j_call: TRBJ1-1
cdr3_nt: TGCGCCAGCGGGACGTCTTGGGGCACTGAAGCTTTCTTT
cdr3_aa: CASGTSWGTEAFF

d_call: NA
clone_size: NA
v_call: TRBV29-1
j_call: TRBJ2-7
cdr3_nt: TGCAGCGTTCAAGGGGGGGGAGAGCAGTACTTC
cdr3_aa: CSVQGGGEQYF

d_call: NA
clone_size: NA
v_call: TRBV19
j_call: TRBJ1-4
cdr3_nt: TGTGCCAGTAGTGTCGGATCAGGGTATGAAAAACTGTTTTTT
cdr3_aa: CASSVGSGYEKLFF

d_call: NA
clone_size: NA
v_call: TRBV2
j_call: TRBJ2-5
cdr3_nt: TGTGCCAGCAGCCCGCTCCCCGGAGGGGAGACCCAGTACTTC
cdr3_aa: CASSPLPGGETQYF

d_call: NA
clone_size: NA
v_call: TRBV5-6
j_call: TRBJ2-1
cdr3_nt: TGTGCCAGCAGCGCCTCCCTAAGGGATGAGCAGTTCTTC
cdr3_aa: CASSASLRDEQFF

d_call: NA
clone_size: NA
v_call: TRBV5-8
j_call: TRBJ2-2
cdr3_nt: TGTGCCAGCAGCTTCCATGACTTAGCAACCGGGGAGCTGTTTTTT
cdr3_aa: CASSFHDLATGELFF

d_call: NA
clone_size: NA
v_call: TRBV19
j_call: TRBJ1-1
cdr3_nt: TGTGCCAGTAGTATGGGCCCCGAAGCTTTCTTT
cdr3_aa: CASSMGPEAFF

d_call: TRBD1
clone_size: NA
v_call: TRBV29-1
j_call: TRBJ2-3
cdr3_nt: TGCAGCGCTGGGACAGGTCACCCAGATACGCAGTATTTT
cdr3_aa: CSAGTGHPDTQYF

d_call: NA
clone_size: NA
v_call: TRBV25-1
j_call: TRBJ1-1
cdr3_nt: TGTGCCAGCAGTGAACAGAAGAACACTGAAGCTTTTTTT
cdr3_aa: CASSEQKNTEAFF

d_call: TRBD2
clone_size: NA
v_call: TRBV11-2
j_call: TRBJ2-5
cdr3_nt: TGTGCCAGCAGCTTAGTCGCCAGATCGATAGCGGGAGGAGAGACCCAGTACTTC
cdr3_aa: CASSLVARSIAGGETQYF

d_call: NA
clone_size: NA
v_call: TRBV2
j_call: TRBJ2-1
cdr3_nt: TGTGCCAGCAGTGAAGAGGGCTATGAGCAGTTCTTC
cdr3_aa: CASSEEGYEQFF

d_call: NA
clone_size: NA
v_call: TRBV19
j_call: TRBJ2-5
cdr3_nt: TGTGCCAGTAGTATAGATCCCCAGGGCCTCCGAGGGACCCAGTACTTC
cdr3_aa: CASSIDPQGLRGTQYF

d_call: TRBD1
clone_size: NA
v_call: TRBV2
j_call: TRBJ2-7
cdr3_nt: TGTGCCAGCAGTGAAGACAGGGGTGGGTACGAGCAGTACTTC
cdr3_aa: CASSEDRGGYEQYF

d_call: NA
clone_size: NA
v_call: TRBV7-2
j_call: TRBJ2-1
cdr3_nt: TGTGCCAGCAGCGCCCGGACTTCCACTCTTAGCTCCTACAATGAGCAGTTCTTC
cdr3_aa: CASSARTSTLSSYNEQFF

d_call: NA
clone_size: NA
v_call: TRBV6-1
j_call: TRBJ1-5
cdr3_nt: TGTGCCAGCACCCGCGGGGGGCAGACCAATCAGCCCCAGCATTTT
cdr3_aa: CASTRGGQTNQPQHF

d_call: NA
clone_size: once
v_call: TRBV18
j_call: TRBJ2-7
cdr3_nt: TGTGCCAGCTCACCGTACCCTCGGGACACCTCCTACGAGCAGTACTTC
cdr3_aa: CASSPYPRDTSYEQYF

d_call: TRBD2
clone_size: NA
v_call: TRBV2
j_call: TRBJ2-5
cdr3_nt: TGTGCCAGCAAGAGGGCGGGAGCGGCCGTGGAGACCCAGTACTTC
cdr3_aa: CASKRAGAAVETQYF

d_call: NA
clone_size: NA
v_call: TRBV13
j_call: TRBJ2-1
cdr3_nt: TGTGCGAGCGAGAGCTCCTACAATGAGCAGTTCTTC
cdr3_aa: CASESSYNEQFF

d_call: NA
clone_size: NA
v_call: TRBV4-1
j_call: TRBJ2-7
cdr3_nt: TGCGCCAGCAGCCAAGAAATTGACGGAGTCTACGAGCAGTACTTC
cdr3_aa: CASSQEIDGVYEQYF

d_call: NA
clone_size: NA
v_call: TRBV27
j_call: TRBJ2-1
cdr3_nt: TGTGCCAGCAGTGGGGGGGCGGGATCCTACAATGAGCAGTTCTTC
cdr3_aa: CASSGGAGSYNEQFF

d_call: NA
clone_size: NA
v_call: TRBV30
j_call: TRBJ2-7
cdr3_nt: TGTGCCTCCGGGACAAGCTCCTACGAGCAGTACTTC
cdr3_aa: CASGTSSYEQYF

d_call: TRBD2
clone_size: NA
v_call: TRBV10-3
j_call: TRBJ2-7
cdr3_nt: TGTGCCACCTCTAGCGGGAGGCTCTCCTACGAGCAGTACTTC
cdr3_aa: CATSSGRLSYEQYF

d_call: TRBD2
clone_size: NA
v_call: TRBV10-3
j_call: TRBJ2-1
cdr3_nt: TGTGCCATCAGTGATCTAGCGGGAGGGAACAATGAGCAGTTCTTC
cdr3_aa: CAISDLAGGNNEQFF

d_call: NA
clone_size: NA
v_call: TRBV27
j_call: TRBJ1-6
cdr3_nt: TGTGCCAGCAGTGTAATCGGGGTCTCACCCCTCCACTTT
cdr3_aa: CASSVIGVSPLHF

d_call: NA
clone_size: NA
v_call: TRBV27
j_call: TRBJ2-7
cdr3_nt: TGTGCCAGCAGTCGAGGACAGAGCTACGAGCAGTACTTC
cdr3_aa: CASSRGQSYEQYF

d_call: TRBD2
clone_size: NA
v_call: TRBV6-5
j_call: TRBJ2-1
cdr3_nt: TGTGCCAGCAGTTTTAGCGGGGGCTCCTACAATGAGCAGTTCTTC
cdr3_aa: CASSFSGGSYNEQFF

d_call: NA
clone_size: NA
v_call: TRBV18
j_call: TRBJ1-1
cdr3_nt: TGTGCCAGCTCACCTGACCGCACTGAAGCTTTCTTT
cdr3_aa: CASSPDRTEAFF

d_call: TRBD2
clone_size: NA
v_call: TRBV12-5
j_call: TRBJ2-7
cdr3_nt: TGTGCTAGTGGTACCCCGACTAGCGGGGTATACGAGCAGTACTTC
cdr3_aa: CASGTPTSGVYEQYF

d_call: NA
clone_size: once
v_call: TRBV7-8
j_call: TRBJ2-7
cdr3_nt: TGTGCCAGCAGCCTTAGCCAAACGGACGGAAGCTCCTACGAGCAGTACTTC
cdr3_aa: CASSLSQTDGSSYEQYF

d_call: TRBD2
clone_size: NA
v_call: TRBV7-9
j_call: TRBJ2-7
cdr3_nt: TGTGCCAGCAGCTTAGCGGGGTCTAGCGGGAGATACGAGCAGTACTTC
cdr3_aa: CASSLAGSSGRYEQYF

d_call: TRBD2
clone_size: NA
v_call: TRBV6-1
j_call: TRBJ2-2
cdr3_nt: TGTGCCAGCTTGAAACTAGCGGGAGTAGCCGGGGAGCTGTTTTTT
cdr3_aa: CASLKLAGVAGELFF

d_call: NA
clone_size: NA
v_call: TRBV2
j_call: TRBJ1-2
cdr3_nt: TGTGCCAGCAGACCGGGGGCGACACATGGCTACACCTTC
cdr3_aa: CASRPGATHGYTF